Listed here are 15 T cell receptor beta chains from one sample, sequenced in a study of CD8 T cells in ankylosing spondylitis. From the 5' RACE reads, TCRdb called clonotypes with MiXCR, one entry per CDR3 protein. This repertoire shows 150,000 to 200,000 distinct CDR3 sequences, 11% found once; its top ten account for almost 30%. The sequenced sample consisted of blood, either unsorted or a sorted T cell fraction (not recorded which). The receptors here all came from a male donor with ankylosing spondylitis or in good health (not recorded which).

This clonotype came up many times. The CDR3 coding sequence is TGCAGCGTTGAAACTAGCGGGAGTTCCTACGAGCAGTACTTC. The encoded protein is CSVETSGSSYEQYF. The rearrangement uses TRBV29-1 and TRBJ2-7; 11 bases line up with TRBD2. The germline V gene has CDR1 SQVTM and CDR2 ANQGSEA. The CDR3 runs 14 residues. Trimming took 2 bases from V and 1 from J; bases not matched to a gene: 1.

The chain couples TRBV20-1 to TRBJ1-5; TRBD1 might be the D (5 bases). Trimming pared 3 bases from V and 4 bases from J, leaving 10 bases between. The CDR3 consists of 13 residues. CDR1 is DFQATT, CDR2 SNEGSKA, per germline (reference sequence). The CDR3 here is CSASPSGNQPQHF. CDR3 nucleotide sequence: TGCAGTGCTAGCCCGTCAGGGAATCAGCCCCAGCATTTT.

The chain combines TRBV6-6 with TRBJ1-1; D perhaps matches TRBD1 (5 bases). CDR3 length: 12 amino acids. The V end lost 5 bases, the J end lost 11 bases, and 15 bases lay between the germline ends. Looked up from germline, CDR1 is MNHNY and CDR2 is SVGAGI (reference sequence). This CDR3 is CASSMGSEGAFF. The CDR3 DNA reads TGTGCCAGCAGTATGGGATCCGAGGGGGCTTTCTTT.

At least ten counts were recorded for this clonotype. The rearrangement joins TRBV11-2 to TRBJ2-5; 9 bases line up with TRBD1. Germline lookup yields CDR1 SGHAT and CDR2 FQNNGV. Germline trimming cut 5 bases from V and 2 bases from J; bases unmatched to any gene: 3. This CDR3 has 14 residues. CDR3 in DNA: TGTGCCAGCAGCCCGGGGACAGGGCAAGAGACCCAGTACTTC. It translates to CASSPGTGQETQYF.

This clonotype was counted a few times. The CDR3 DNA is TGTGCCAGCAGCGCAGGGCTTGAGTCAGATACGCAGTATTTT. Translation gives CASSAGLESDTQYF. The chain has TRBV7-9 and TRBJ2-3, with D possibly TRBD1 on 5 matching bases. The V end was cut by 5 bases, the J end by 4 bases, with 13 bases between. Germline CDR1 and CDR2: SEHNR and FQNEAQ (reference sequence). The CDR3 has 14 residues. Combining the CDR3 with reference TRBV7-9 and TRBJ2-3 gives the whole variable domain DTGVSQNPRHKITKRGQNVTFRCDPISEHNRLYWYRQTLGQGPEFLTYFQNEAQLEKSRLLSDRFSAERPKGSFSTLEIQRTEQGDSAMYLCASSAGLESDTQYFGPGTRLTVL.

The chain employs TRBV18 and TRBJ1-2; the D gene is possibly TRBD1 (5 bases). The V end was cut by 3 bases, the J end by 1 base, with 12 bases between. Germline values: CDR1 KGHSH, CDR2 LQKENI. This CDR3 comprises 15 residues. CDR3 in amino acids: CASSPLGELNYGYTF. The CDR3 coding sequence is TGTGCCAGCTCACCGTTGGGGGAACTTAACTATGGCTACACCTTC.

The sample holds many counts of this clonotype. The chain carries TRBV20-1 and TRBJ2-5; the D gene is possibly TRBD1 (5 bases). The CDR3 totals 15 residues. Trimming cost V 5 bases and J 3 bases, with 19 bases left between them. Per germline, CDR1 DFQATT and CDR2 SNEGSKA (reference sequence). The CDR3 DNA follows: TGCAGTGCTGATGCAGGGCGGAGACCAGAAGAGACCCAGTACTTC. It yields the protein CSADAGRRPEETQYF.

The rearrangement uses TRBV29-1 and TRBJ2-5; 9 positions match TRBD1. The CDR3 extends over 13 amino acids. Germline V CDR1 and CDR2: SQVTM, ANQGSEA. The V and J ends lost 7 bases and 4 bases, in that order; junction bases with no gene match: 7. The CDR3 coding sequence is TGCAGCGCTGAGGGGGGACAGGGAGAGACCCAGTACTTC. It codes for CSAEGGQGETQYF.

Only a few counts were recorded for this clonotype. This chain connects TRBV28 to TRBJ2-7; 9 bases align to TRBD1. The V and J ends lost 6 bases and 2 bases, in that order; junction bases with no gene match: 5. The CDR3 contains 14 residues. The V gene's germline CDR1 is MDHEN and CDR2 SYDVKM. The CDR3 DNA reads as TGTGCCAGCAGGAAGGGACAGGGAACCTACGAGCAGTACTTC. It is translated as CASRKGQGTYEQYF.

This clonotype was counted many times. V is TRBV29-1 and J is TRBJ2-5; 9 bases are a match to TRBD1. CDR1 is SQVTM, CDR2 ANQGSEA, per germline. With V trimmed by 6 bases and J by 5 bases, 10 bases remained unmatched. The CDR3 extends over 14 amino acids. The CDR3 is CSVVRQGTGETQYF. The CDR3 region has the DNA TGCAGCGTGGTACGACAGGGGACAGGGGAGACCCAGTACTTC.

The J gene is TRBJ2-1, the V gene TRBV5-1; 10 positions agree with TRBD2. After removal of 2 bases from V and 8 bases from J, the junction contained 7 bases not matched to a gene. The CDR3 spans 15 residues. The germline V gene has CDR1 SGHRS and CDR2 YFSETQ. The CDR3 DNA sequence: TGCGCCAGCAGCTTCGGGACTAGCGATACCTATGAGCAGTTCTTC. The encoded protein is CASSFGTSDTYEQFF.

This clonotype was observed a few times. DNA of the CDR3: TGCAGCGTTGGTTCCGAGACTTATCACACCGGGGAGCTGTTTTTT. Translating it yields CSVGSETYHTGELFF. The rearrangement links TRBV29-1 to TRBJ2-2; D remains unclear. Germline V lookup: CDR1 SQVTM, CDR2 ANQGSEA. This CDR3 is built from 15 residues. V was pared by 4 bases and J by 3 bases, with 15 bases between.

This clonotype was seen only a few times. The V gene is TRBV5-6, the J gene TRBJ1-2; maybe TRBD1 (5 bases). The length of the CDR3 is 13 residues. Germline V CDR1 and CDR2: SGHDT, YYEEEE. V was trimmed by 0 bases and J by 4 bases, leaving 7 bases between them. CDR3 residues: CASSLGQSYGYTF. CDR3 nucleotide sequence: TGTGCCAGCAGCTTGGGACAGTCCTATGGCTACACCTTC.

The gene calls are TRBV7-2 and TRBJ2-7; 11 bases agree with TRBD2. The trim removed 5 bases at V and 2 bases at J, leaving 8 bases unmatched. Germline CDR1 and CDR2: SGHTA and FQGNSA. CDR3 length: 16 residues. CDR3 sequence reads: CASSGPTSGVTYEQYF. DNA for the CDR3: TGTGCCAGCAGCGGCCCGACTAGCGGGGTCACCTACGAGCAGTACTTC.

This clonotype was detected ten times or more. The chain combines TRBV25-1 with TRBJ2-7; 9 bases are a match to TRBD1. V lost 4 bases and J lost 4; bases outside the gene matches: 5. Germline CDR1 and CDR2: MGHDK and SYGVNS. CDR3 length: 14 amino acids. CDR3 in DNA: TGTGCCAGCAGTGGGCACAGGGGGCTTTACGAGCAGTACTTC. Translating gives CASSGHRGLYEQYF.